This T cell receptor (beta chain) was identified during a study of T-cell reconstitution after alpha-beta-depleted transplantation in children. Turning to this clonotype: Its cognate antigen is unknown.

This CDR3 has 14 amino acids. Germline V lookup: CDR1 MNHEY, CDR2 SVGAGI. V was shortened by 5 bases and J by 13 bases, with 18 bases between the two germline ends. Researchers prepared the TCRbeta library using unique molecular identifiers, the study reports. TCRdb fed the PCR reads into MiXCR, producing one record per CDR3 protein. The sample contains hundreds of thousands of distinct CDR3 sequences, over 10% of which appear only once. Study-level points and caveats: One year after transplant, T-cell counts and diversity came mostly from newly produced T cells. Expanded clones from the graft, numbering several hundred, reportedly supplied alpha-beta T cells about two months after transplant. High day-60 TCRbeta diversity in some patients came from surviving recipient T cells and thymic progenitors.

The clonotype originates from a male patient under 18 who had a stem cell transplant for acute myeloid leukemia, so the T cells may come from the graft donor. This sequence joins TRBV6-5 and TRBJ1-6, with D possibly TRBD1 on 5 matching bases. Here the sequenced sample was PBMCs, mostly from graft donor cells, taken 360 days after TCRalphabeta/CD19-depleted stem cell transplant. DNA of the CDR3: TGTGCCAGCAGTCTGACGGGACCCATCGTTCCCCTCCACTTT. It encodes CASSLTGPIVPLHF.